The 2 T cell receptor beta chains given below trace back to one sample, sequenced in a study of early T cells in non-severe SARS-CoV-2 infection (dated by TCRdb to the early 2020s). Library preparation employed 5' RACE. Sequencing took place on a NextSeq 500. TCRdb passed the public sequencing reads through fastp at Q25 and MiXCR, retaining productive beta sequences. Each entry is one CDR3 protein sequence, shown with its most common DNA and genes. The sample table holds about 64,000 distinct CDR3 sequences, of which roughly 18% were seen once. About 8.4% of the sample rests with the top ten. The material was whole blood, obtained at baseline. Receptors originate from an adult who was a healthcare worker with PCR-confirmed SARS-CoV-2 infection or an uninfected control (not recorded which).

This clonotype was picked up a small number of times. The chain recombines TRBV13 with TRBJ2-7, with D uncertain. Germline CDR1 and CDR2: PRHDT and FYEKMQ (reference sequence). The CDR3 extends over 17 amino acids. V dropped 1 base and J dropped 5 bases, with 21 bases sitting between them. This chain's CDR3 is CASSLVGVGRTNDEQYF. The CDR3 coding sequence is TGTGCCAGCAGCTTAGTTGGTGTTGGCCGAACAAATGACGAGCAGTACTTC.

This clonotype was observed at least ten times. The rearrangement links TRBV20-1 to TRBJ2-7; D uncertain. The germline gives CDR1 DFQATT, CDR2 SNEGSKA (reference sequence). Trimming removed 3 bases from V and 0 bases from J, with 18 bases in between. CDR3 length: 16 amino acids. The CDR3 is CSASRNMYDTSYEQYF. The CDR3 bases are TGCAGTGCTAGTCGAAATATGTACGACACCTCCTACGAGCAGTACTTC.